Listed below are T cell receptor beta chains from one sample, sequenced in a study of cytomegalovirus exposure and HLA in healthy donors. Sequencing used immunoSEQ multiplex PCR; TCRdb keeps in-frame clones, though not all of them. The sample includes over 150,000 clones, around 88% of them seen just once. Sample: PBMCs. The origin of the receptors is a man between 18 and 29 years old in good health and CMV-seropositive. CDR3s include the opening cysteine and the closing phenylalanine or tryptophan. The order of the fields is CDR3 protein, CDR3 DNA, clone size, J gene, V gene, D gene. A D gene is named only where the DNA matches it firmly. Only some rows state a clone size, as once, few, many or a class for expanded clones.

CDR3aa: CASSLDRDAARPQHF
CDR3nt: TGTGCCAGCAGTCTAGACAGGGACGCCGCCCGGCCCCAGCATTTT
abundance: .
j_gene: TRBJ1-5
v_gene: TRBV6-1
d_gene: TRBD1

CDR3aa: CATSTGQVWNTGELFF
CDR3nt: TGTGCCACCAGCACGGGACAGGTTTGGAACACCGGGGAGCTGTTTTTT
abundance: .
j_gene: TRBJ2-2
v_gene: TRBV15
d_gene: TRBD1

CDR3aa: CASSLGDRGSNEKLFF
CDR3nt: TGTGCCAGCAGCCTAGGGGACAGGGGGTCTAATGAAAAACTGTTTTTT
abundance: .
j_gene: TRBJ1-4
v_gene: TRBV7-2
d_gene: TRBD1

CDR3aa: CASSQDSQLYNEQFF
CDR3nt: TGCGCCAGCAGCCAGGACTCCCAGTTATACAATGAGCAGTTCTTC
abundance: .
j_gene: TRBJ2-1
v_gene: TRBV4-1
d_gene: .

CDR3aa: CASSPSGLSYNEQFF
CDR3nt: TGTGCCAGCAGCCCCTCAGGGTTGAGCTACAATGAGCAGTTCTTC
abundance: .
j_gene: TRBJ2-1
v_gene: TRBV7-9
d_gene: .

CDR3aa: CSVGQGRNTEAFF
CDR3nt: TGCAGCGTGGGACAGGGCCGGAACACTGAAGCTTTCTTT
abundance: .
j_gene: TRBJ1-1
v_gene: TRBV29-1
d_gene: TRBD1

CDR3aa: CASSQGLAGGGEQFF
CDR3nt: TGCGCCAGCAGCCAAGGTCTAGCGGGAGGGGGTGAGCAGTTCTTC
abundance: .
j_gene: TRBJ2-1
v_gene: TRBV4-3
d_gene: TRBD2

CDR3aa: CASSYPGQAYEQYF
CDR3nt: TGTGCCAGCAGTTATCCCGGACAGGCCTACGAGCAGTACTTC
abundance: .
j_gene: TRBJ2-7
v_gene: TRBV6-6
d_gene: TRBD1

CDR3aa: CASSRNRQGAQETQYF
CDR3nt: TGTGCCAGCAGCCGAAACCGACAGGGTGCCCAAGAGACCCAGTACTTC
abundance: .
j_gene: TRBJ2-5
v_gene: TRBV27
d_gene: TRBD1

CDR3aa: CASSRGTGSTDTQYF
CDR3nt: TGTGCCAGCAGCCGGGGGACAGGGAGCACAGATACGCAGTATTTT
abundance: .
j_gene: TRBJ2-3
v_gene: TRBV5-8
d_gene: TRBD1

CDR3aa: CASTRKQGTEAFF
CDR3nt: TGTGCCAGCACCCGAAAACAGGGGACTGAAGCTTTCTTT
abundance: .
j_gene: TRBJ1-1
v_gene: TRBV2
d_gene: TRBD1

CDR3aa: CASSLALAGGPYEQYF
CDR3nt: TGTGCCAGCAGCTTGGCCCTAGCGGGGGGGCCCTACGAGCAGTACTTC
abundance: .
j_gene: TRBJ2-7
v_gene: TRBV5-4
d_gene: TRBD2

CDR3aa: CASSLVGTGGDLFTGELFF
CDR3nt: TGTGCCAGCAGCTTAGTTGGGACAGGGGGCGACCTCTTCACCGGGGAGCTGTTTTTT
abundance: .
j_gene: TRBJ2-2
v_gene: TRBV7-9
d_gene: TRBD1

CDR3aa: CASRASSQGEQYF
CDR3nt: TGTGCCAGCAGGGCCTCCTCCCAGGGCGAGCAGTACTTC
abundance: .
j_gene: TRBJ2-7
v_gene: TRBV27
d_gene: .

CDR3aa: CASSSPLQGGGYTF
CDR3nt: TGTGCCAGCAGCTCACCACTACAGGGTGGTGGCTACACCTTC
abundance: .
j_gene: TRBJ1-2
v_gene: TRBV5-4
d_gene: .

CDR3aa: CASSRGGTSGAQETQYF
CDR3nt: TGTGCCAGCAGCCGAGGGGGGACTAGCGGGGCCCAAGAGACCCAGTACTTC
abundance: .
j_gene: TRBJ2-5
v_gene: TRBV7-8
d_gene: TRBD2

CDR3aa: CASSLGLAVQETQYF
CDR3nt: TGTGCCAGCAGCCTGGGGCTAGCGGTACAAGAGACCCAGTACTTC
abundance: once
j_gene: TRBJ2-5
v_gene: TRBV11-2
d_gene: TRBD2

CDR3aa: CAWSLTGSGSEAFF
CDR3nt: TGTGCCTGGAGCCTGACAGGGTCCGGCTCTGAAGCTTTCTTT
abundance: .
j_gene: TRBJ1-1
v_gene: TRBV30
d_gene: TRBD1

CDR3aa: CASGGSLRLVEQYF
CDR3nt: TGTGCCAGCGGGGGCAGCCTACGATTAGTGGAGCAGTACTTC
abundance: .
j_gene: TRBJ2-7
v_gene: TRBV2
d_gene: .

CDR3aa: CASSLGGSITGNTIYF
CDR3nt: TGCGCCAGCAGCTTGGGTGGCAGTATAACTGGAAACACCATATATTTT
abundance: .
j_gene: TRBJ1-3
v_gene: TRBV5-1
d_gene: .

CDR3aa: CAWSVRGPDTQYF
CDR3nt: TGTGCCTGGAGTGTAAGAGGGCCAGATACGCAGTATTTT
abundance: .
j_gene: TRBJ2-3
v_gene: TRBV30
d_gene: .

CDR3aa: CASSQEGATGELFF
CDR3nt: TGCGCCAGCAGCCAAGAGGGCGCCACCGGGGAGCTGTTTTTT
abundance: .
j_gene: TRBJ2-2
v_gene: TRBV4-3
d_gene: .

CDR3aa: CAWTRGGNGNTIYF
CDR3nt: TGTGCCTGGACCAGAGGGGGAAATGGAAACACCATATATTTT
abundance: few
j_gene: TRBJ1-3
v_gene: TRBV30
d_gene: .

CDR3aa: CASSLFFVPSGYDNEQFF
CDR3nt: TGTGCCAGCAGCTTATTCTTTGTCCCTAGCGGGTATGACAATGAGCAGTTCTTC
abundance: .
j_gene: TRBJ2-1
v_gene: TRBV7-9
d_gene: TRBD2

CDR3aa: CASSPRLWGGFNYGYTF
CDR3nt: TGTGCCAGTAGTCCCCGCCTGTGGGGAGGATTTAACTATGGCTACACCTTC
abundance: .
j_gene: TRBJ1-2
v_gene: TRBV19
d_gene: .

CDR3aa: CASSLSPALGGNTIYF
CDR3nt: TGTGCCAGCAGTTTATCGCCGGCTCTAGGTGGAAACACCATATATTTT
abundance: .
j_gene: TRBJ1-3
v_gene: TRBV27
d_gene: .

CDR3aa: CASSRDRDSHSPLHF
CDR3nt: TGTGCCAGCAGCAGGGACCGGGACAGCCATTCACCCCTCCACTTT
abundance: .
j_gene: TRBJ1-6
v_gene: TRBV6-4
d_gene: TRBD1

CDR3aa: CASSYQPGLATIEQFF
CDR3nt: TGTGCCAGCAGCTACCAACCGGGACTAGCGACTATTGAGCAGTTCTTC
abundance: .
j_gene: TRBJ2-1
v_gene: TRBV11-2
d_gene: TRBD2

CDR3aa: CASSEWSGGNYGYTF
CDR3nt: TGTGCCAGCAGTGAATGGTCGGGGGGAAACTATGGCTACACCTTC
abundance: .
j_gene: TRBJ1-2
v_gene: TRBV6-1
d_gene: .

CDR3aa: CASSTRGNQPQHF
CDR3nt: TGTGCCAGTAGTACCCGGGGCAATCAGCCCCAGCATTTT
abundance: .
j_gene: TRBJ1-5
v_gene: TRBV19
d_gene: .

CDR3aa: CASRGQGATYEQYF
CDR3nt: TGTGCCAGCAGGGGACAGGGGGCAACCTACGAGCAGTACTTC
abundance: once
j_gene: TRBJ2-7
v_gene: TRBV6-1
d_gene: TRBD1

CDR3aa: CASSMGQGGSPLHF
CDR3nt: TGTGCCAGTAGTATGGGGCAGGGAGGTTCACCCCTCCACTTT
abundance: once
j_gene: TRBJ1-6
v_gene: TRBV19
d_gene: .